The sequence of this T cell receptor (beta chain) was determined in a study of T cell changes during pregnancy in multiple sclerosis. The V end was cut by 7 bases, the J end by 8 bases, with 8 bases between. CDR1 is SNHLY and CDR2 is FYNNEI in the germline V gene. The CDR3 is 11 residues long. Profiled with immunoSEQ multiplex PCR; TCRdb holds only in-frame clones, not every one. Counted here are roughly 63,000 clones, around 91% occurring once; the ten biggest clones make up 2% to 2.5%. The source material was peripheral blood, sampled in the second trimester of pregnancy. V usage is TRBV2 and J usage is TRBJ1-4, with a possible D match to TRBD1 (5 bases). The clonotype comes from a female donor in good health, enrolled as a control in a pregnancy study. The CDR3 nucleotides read TGTGCCAGCATCGACAGCGAAAAACTGTTTTTT. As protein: CASIDSEKLFF.